What follows are 21 T cell receptor beta chains derived from one specimen sequenced in a study of T cell responses to AZD1222 COVID-19 vaccine. Method: immunoSEQ multiplex PCR; TCRdb's copy keeps in-frame clones and lacks some. The sample holds under 130,000 clones; 82% are singletons and the top ten take 5%. Material: peripheral blood, obtained on day 0 of AZD1222 vaccination. Every receptor here comes from an adult in good health.

CDR3 DNA sequence: TGCGCCAGCAGCAAGGACAGGGTCGTTGGCGGGGAGCTGTTTTTT. The encoded protein is CASSKDRVVGGELFF. The chain carries TRBV5-1 and TRBJ2-2; 8 bases line up with TRBD1. The ends lost 4 bases at V and 7 bases at J; junction bases unmatched: 9. From germline, CDR1 is SGHRS and CDR2 YFSETQ. This CDR3 contains 15 residues.

The genes are TRBV30 and TRBJ1-5; D remains ambiguous. Germline-derived CDR1 and CDR2 are GTSNPN and SVGIG (reference sequence). The CDR3 consists of 12 residues. The V gene lost 2 bases and the J gene lost 3 bases, with 5 bases spanning the gap. CDR3 region: CAWSLNNQPQHF. The CDR3 region has the DNA TGTGCCTGGAGTCTGAACAATCAGCCCCAGCATTTT.

The chain has TRBV3-1 (or the pseudogene TRBV3-2) and TRBJ1-2; D might be TRBD1 (6 bases). CDR1 is LGHDT and CDR2 is YNNKEL in the germline V gene (reference sequence). CDR3 length: 14 residues. V gave up 4 bases and J gave up 4 bases, with 13 bases separating them. The CDR3 sequence: CASSPRDMGYGYTF. The CDR3 nucleotides are TGTGCCAGCAGCCCCAGGGACATGGGCTATGGCTACACCTTC.

The chain employs TRBV5-1 and TRBJ2-3, with TRBD2 matching over 7 bases. The V and J ends lost 4 bases and 4 bases, in that order; junction bases with no gene match: 9. The germline V gene has CDR1 SGHRS and CDR2 YFSETQ. This CDR3 has 15 amino acids. CDR3 nucleotides: TGCGCCAGCAGCCCCTGGGAGGGATCCGCAGATACGCAGTATTTT. Its protein product is CASSPWEGSADTQYF.

The count of this clone is one. The chain employs TRBV6-2 or TRBV6-3 and TRBJ1-2, with D uncertain. Trimming stripped 5 bases from V and 0 bases from J, with 7 bases between. CDR1 is MNHEY and CDR2 is SVGEGT in the germline V gene. The CDR3 sequence is 13 residues long. CDR3 loop: CASSPEANYGYTF. CDR3 DNA sequence: TGTGCCAGCAGTCCAGAGGCTAACTATGGCTACACCTTC.

The chain couples TRBV6-5 to TRBJ2-1; no firm D call. CDR1 is MNHEY, CDR2 SVGAGI, per germline. The CDR3 consists of 12 residues. V dropped 4 bases and J dropped 4 bases, with 5 bases sitting between them. CDR3 residues: CASSSTYNEQFF. The CDR3 DNA reads as TGTGCCAGCAGTTCTACGTACAATGAGCAGTTCTTC.

This rearrangement joins TRBV19 to TRBJ1-3; D remains ambiguous. In germline, CDR1 is LNHDA, CDR2 SQIVND (reference sequence). Deletions cut 6 bases from V and 0 bases from J, with 18 bases between. The CDR3 runs to 17 residues. This CDR3 reads CASSILDGKISGNTIYF. CDR3 sequence (DNA): TGTGCCAGTAGCATTCTGGACGGGAAAATCTCTGGAAACACCATATATTTT.

This clone was detected only a few times. Other DNA sequences in the sample encode the same CDR3. J is TRBJ1-6 and V is TRBV9; D uncertain. CDR3 length: 13 amino acids. V lost 4 bases, J lost 7 bases, and 9 bases lay in between. Germline values: CDR1 SGDLS, CDR2 YYNGEE. The CDR3 reads CASSPEGNSPLHF. The CDR3 region has the DNA TGTGCCAGCAGCCCCGAGGGAAATTCACCCCTCCACTTT.

CDR3 residues: CASSLAGGMFMNTEAFF. CDR3 bases: TGTGCCAGCAGCTTGGCCGGAGGGATGTTCATGAACACTGAAGCTTTCTTT. The chain couples TRBV5-6 to TRBJ1-1, with D unresolved. The CDR3 contains 17 residues. V lost 0 bases, J lost 0 bases, and 15 bases lay in between. The V gene's germline CDR1 is SGHDT and CDR2 YYEEEE.

This clone was seen only a few times. The chain combines TRBV7-2 with TRBJ1-2; a possible D gene is TRBD1 (5 bases). The V end lost 3 bases, the J end lost 4 bases, and 21 bases lay between the germline ends. The germline V gene has CDR1 SGHTA and CDR2 FQGNSA. CDR3 length: 17 residues. This CDR3 is CASSFSVPDGAFYGYTF. CDR3 DNA: TGTGCCAGCAGCTTTAGTGTCCCGGACGGGGCGTTCTATGGCTACACCTTC.

V and J are TRBV3-1 (or the pseudogene TRBV3-2) and TRBJ1-6; no definite D call. V lost 1 base and J lost 9, with 16 bases in between. Germline V gene data show CDR1 as LGHDT and CDR2 as YNNKEL (reference sequence). CDR3 length equals 16 residues. The CDR3 region has the DNA TGTGCCAGCAGCCAAGTGGTTGGACCGGCGGGTTCACCCCTCCACTTT. Protein: CASSQVVGPAGSPLHF.

The V and J genes are TRBV2 and TRBJ1-1; D might be TRBD1 (5 bases). CDR1 is SNHLY, CDR2 FYNNEI, per germline. Trimming removed 7 bases from V and 6 bases from J, with 18 bases in between. CDR3 size: 14 residues. The CDR3, as DNA: TGTGCCAGCATCCCGAGGGACTTTGAGCCTGAAGCTTTCTTT. Residues: CASIPRDFEPEAFF. Full variable domain (remainder filled in from reference TRBV2 and TRBJ1-1): EPEVTQTPSHQVTQMGQEVILRCVPISNHLYFYWYRQILGQKVEFLVSFYNNEISEKSEIFDDQFSVERPDGSNFTLKIRSTKLEDSAMYFCASIPRDFEPEAFFGQGTRLTVV.

The CDR3 DNA reads TGTGCCGGCGCTGGGGCTAGCGGGGGCCCCCACCGGGAGCTGTTTTTT. Amino acids: CAGAGASGGPHRELFF. The rearrangement uses TRBV19 and TRBJ2-2; 10 bases fit TRBD2. This CDR3 spans 16 amino acids. Germline CDR1 LNHDA, CDR2 SQIVND (reference sequence). Trimming took 11 bases from V and 9 from J; bases not matched to a gene: 18.

The chain recombines TRBV9 with TRBJ1-3; 8 bases map to TRBD1. With V trimmed by 0 bases and J by 4 bases, 6 bases remained unmatched. The CDR3 has 16 amino acids. The germline V gene encodes CDR1 SGDLS and CDR2 YYNGEE. Here the CDR3 DNA reads TGTGCCAGCAGCGTAGATTACAGGGGGGCAGGAAACACCATATATTTT. Its translation is CASSVDYRGAGNTIYF.

The chain employs TRBV6-5 and TRBJ1-6; D uncertain. CDR1 and CDR2 from the germline V gene are MNHEY and SVGAGI. The CDR3 covers 14 residues. Trimming removed 3 bases at V and 9 bases at J, with 12 bases between. CDR3 bases: TGTGCCAGCAGTTATGAGGGTCTAAGTTCACCCCTCCACTTT. Residues: CASSYEGLSSPLHF.

This chain uses TRBV5-1 with TRBJ2-7, with a weak D call TRBD2 (6 bases). In germline, CDR1 is SGHRS, CDR2 YFSETQ. There are 16 residues in the CDR3. Trimming stripped 4 bases from V and 6 bases from J, with 23 bases between. The CDR3 spells CASSRVGLTSLVEQYF. The CDR3 DNA sequence: TGCGCCAGCAGCCGGGTGGGGCTGACTAGTTTGGTCGAGCAGTACTTC.

This clone was detected a few times. The gene calls are TRBV18 and TRBJ1-1; D is perhaps TRBD1 (6 bases). Germline loops: CDR1 KGHSH, CDR2 LQKENI. Trimming removed 6 bases at V and 1 base at J, with 18 bases between. The CDR3 runs 16 residues. This CDR3 reads CASSPTGSGPNTEAFF. Here the CDR3 DNA reads TGTGCCAGCTCCCCGACAGGATCAGGCCCGAACACTGAAGCTTTCTTT.

The V and J genes are TRBV14 and TRBJ1-5; weak D call: TRBD1 (5 bases). V was shortened by 2 bases and J by 0 bases, with 17 bases between the two germline ends. There are 18 residues in the CDR3. Germline CDR1 SGHDN, CDR2 FVKESK. The CDR3 DNA reads as TGTGCCAGCAGCCAACAAAAACTTGGACACTATAGCAATCAGCCCCAGCATTTT. Translated, it gives CASSQQKLGHYSNQPQHF.

The gene calls are TRBV19 and TRBJ2-7; the D is unclear. The germline V and J ends were trimmed by 2 bases and 6 bases, with 11 bases remaining between them. This CDR3 is built from 13 residues. Germline loops: CDR1 LNHDA, CDR2 SQIVND (reference sequence). The CDR3 DNA is TGTGCCAGTAGTATAAGCATGTTCCTCGAGCAGTACTTC. This codes for CASSISMFLEQYF.

The V call is TRBV6-1, the J call TRBJ2-3; TRBD2 matches 12 bases. The length of the CDR3 is 16 residues. The ends lost 4 bases at V and 5 bases at J; junction bases unmatched: 7. Germline CDR1 is MNHNS and CDR2 is SASEGT. The CDR3 protein is CASSARLAGDEDTQYF. The CDR3 DNA is TGTGCCAGCAGTGCGCGACTAGCGGGGGATGAAGATACGCAGTATTTT.

The chain has TRBV10-3 and TRBJ1-1; D remains ambiguous. CDR1 and CDR2 (germline): ENHRY, SYGVKD. This CDR3 is built from 13 residues. Trimming pared 3 bases from V and 4 bases from J, leaving 9 bases between. Written as DNA, the CDR3 is TGTGCCATCAGTGACAGTGTGGGCACTGAAGCTTTCTTT. Translation gives CAISDSVGTEAFF.